The clone carrying this TCR beta chain was picked up many times. No antigen is known for it. Samples came from axillary lymph nodes draining the breast cancer. The germline V gene has CDR1 MDHEN and CDR2 SYDVKM. The CDR3 contains 14 residues. Trimming took off 2 bases at V and 2 bases at J, with 10 bases between the two ends. Using its own MiXCR run on the multiplex PCR reads, TCRdb lists one record per CDR3 protein. The table records approximately 180,000 distinct CDR3 sequences, more than 25% of them present only once. These data belong to a study of breast tumors, draining lymph nodes, adjacent tissues. General study findings and limits: The lymph node origin of tumor T cells was framed as consistent with a hypothesis, not demonstrated.

This clonotype was sampled from a female donor with breast cancer. Some clones in this sample may be carry-over from other donors' samples. Sequenced: axillary lymph node tissue. This chain connects TRBV28 to TRBJ2-7, with D unclear. The CDR3 coding sequence is TGTGCCAGCAGTTTAGGTCGGGCCCCCTACGAGCAGTACTTC. This sequence encodes CASSLGRAPYEQYF.